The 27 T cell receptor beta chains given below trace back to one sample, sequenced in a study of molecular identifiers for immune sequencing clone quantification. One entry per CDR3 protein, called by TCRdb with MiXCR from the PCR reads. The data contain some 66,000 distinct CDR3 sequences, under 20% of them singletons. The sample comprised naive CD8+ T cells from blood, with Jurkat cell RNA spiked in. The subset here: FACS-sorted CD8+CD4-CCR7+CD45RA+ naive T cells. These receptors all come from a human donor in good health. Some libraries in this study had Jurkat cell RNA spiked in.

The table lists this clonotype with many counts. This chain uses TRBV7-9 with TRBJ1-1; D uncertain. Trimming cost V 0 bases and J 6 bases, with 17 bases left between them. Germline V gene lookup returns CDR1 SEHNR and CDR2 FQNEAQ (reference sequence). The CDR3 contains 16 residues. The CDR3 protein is CASSLASLDGPAEAFF. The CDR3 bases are TGTGCCAGCAGCTTAGCCTCACTGGACGGACCCGCTGAAGCTTTCTTT.

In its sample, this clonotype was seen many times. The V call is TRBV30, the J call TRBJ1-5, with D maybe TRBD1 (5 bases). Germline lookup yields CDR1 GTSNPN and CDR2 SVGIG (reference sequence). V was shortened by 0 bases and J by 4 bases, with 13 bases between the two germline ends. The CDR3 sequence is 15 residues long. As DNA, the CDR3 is TGTGCCTGGAGTGTACTCCCGGAGGGGAATCAGCCCCAGCATTTT. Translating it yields CAWSVLPEGNQPQHF.

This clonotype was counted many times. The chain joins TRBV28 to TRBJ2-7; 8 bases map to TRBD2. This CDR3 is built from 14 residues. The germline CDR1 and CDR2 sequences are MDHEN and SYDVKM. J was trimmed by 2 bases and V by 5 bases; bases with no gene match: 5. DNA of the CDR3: TGTGCCAGCAGTCTACTAGCGGAGGCCTACGAGCAGTACTTC. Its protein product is CASSLLAEAYEQYF.

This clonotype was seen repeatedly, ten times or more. The DNA for the CDR3 is TGTGCCAGCAGTTACGGGGGGGGGGAATGGGAGACCCAGTACTTC. It yields the protein CASSYGGGEWETQYF. V gene TRBV6-5 combines with J gene TRBJ2-5; TRBD2 aligns across 7 bases. CDR1 is MNHEY and CDR2 is SVGAGI in the germline V gene. The junction had 8 bases not matched to a gene; V was cut back by 2 bases and J by 5 bases. The CDR3 runs 15 residues.

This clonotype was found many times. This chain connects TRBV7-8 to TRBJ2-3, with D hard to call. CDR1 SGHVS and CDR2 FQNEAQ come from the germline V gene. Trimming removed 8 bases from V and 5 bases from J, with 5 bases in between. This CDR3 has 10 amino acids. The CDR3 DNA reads TGTGCCAGCGTCGGAGATACGCAGTATTTT. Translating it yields CASVGDTQYF.

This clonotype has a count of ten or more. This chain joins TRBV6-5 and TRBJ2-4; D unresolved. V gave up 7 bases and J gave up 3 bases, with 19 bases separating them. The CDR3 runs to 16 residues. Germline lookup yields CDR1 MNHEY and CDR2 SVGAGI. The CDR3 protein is CASTKGTAPGKNIQYF. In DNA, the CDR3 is TGTGCCAGCACCAAGGGCACAGCCCCAGGCAAAAACATTCAGTACTTC.

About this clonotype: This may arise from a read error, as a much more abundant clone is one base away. The DNA of the CDR3 is TGTGCCAGCGGGGCTAGCACAGATACGCAGTATTTT. Residues: CASGASTDTQYF. The chain has TRBV7-3 and TRBJ2-3, with a weak D call TRBD1 (5 bases). Trimming took off 8 bases at V and 0 bases at J, with 6 bases between the two ends. Germline V gene lookup returns CDR1 SGHTA and CDR2 FQGTGA. The CDR3 covers 12 residues.

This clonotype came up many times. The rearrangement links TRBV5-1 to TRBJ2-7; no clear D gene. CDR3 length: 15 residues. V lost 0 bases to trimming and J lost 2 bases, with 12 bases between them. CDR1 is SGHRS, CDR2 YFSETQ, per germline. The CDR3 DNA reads TGCGCCAGCAGCTTGGATGCGACAAGTACCTACGAGCAGTACTTC. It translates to CASSLDATSTYEQYF.

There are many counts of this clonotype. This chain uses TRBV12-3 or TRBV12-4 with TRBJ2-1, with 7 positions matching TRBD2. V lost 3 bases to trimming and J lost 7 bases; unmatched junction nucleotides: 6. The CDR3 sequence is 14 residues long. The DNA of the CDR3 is TGTGCCAGCAGTTTGGGGGAGGGCCTGAATGAGCAGTTCTTC. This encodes CASSLGEGLNEQFF.

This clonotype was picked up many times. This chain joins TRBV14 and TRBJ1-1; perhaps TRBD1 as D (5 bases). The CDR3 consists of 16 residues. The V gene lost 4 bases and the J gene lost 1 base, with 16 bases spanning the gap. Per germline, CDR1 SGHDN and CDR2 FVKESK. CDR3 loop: CASSPPGLAWNTEAFF. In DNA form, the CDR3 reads TGTGCCAGCAGCCCTCCGGGACTCGCCTGGAACACTGAAGCTTTCTTT.

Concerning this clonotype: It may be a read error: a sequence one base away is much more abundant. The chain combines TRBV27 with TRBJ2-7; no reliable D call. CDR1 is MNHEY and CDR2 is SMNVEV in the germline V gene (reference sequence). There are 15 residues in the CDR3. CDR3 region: CASSLGVGIIHEQCF. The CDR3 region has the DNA TGTGCCAGCAGTTTAGGGGTTGGGATAATCCACGAGCAGTGCTTC.

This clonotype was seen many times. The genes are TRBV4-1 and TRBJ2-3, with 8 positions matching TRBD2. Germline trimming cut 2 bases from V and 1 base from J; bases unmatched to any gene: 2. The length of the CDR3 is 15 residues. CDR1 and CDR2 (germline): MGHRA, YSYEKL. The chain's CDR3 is CASSQLSGGTDTQYF. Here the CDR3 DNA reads TGCGCCAGCAGCCAACTTAGCGGGGGCACAGATACGCAGTATTTT.

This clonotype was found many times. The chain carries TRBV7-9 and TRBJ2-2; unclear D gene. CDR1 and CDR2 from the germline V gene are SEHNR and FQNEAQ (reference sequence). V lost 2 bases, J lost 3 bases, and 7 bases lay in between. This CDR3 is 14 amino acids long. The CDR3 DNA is TGTGCCAGCAGCTTATACTTAGACACCGGGGAGCTGTTTTTT. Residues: CASSLYLDTGELFF.

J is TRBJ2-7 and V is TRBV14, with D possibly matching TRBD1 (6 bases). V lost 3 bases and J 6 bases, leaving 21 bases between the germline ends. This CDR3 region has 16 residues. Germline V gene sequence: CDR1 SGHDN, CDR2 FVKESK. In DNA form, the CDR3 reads TGTGCCAGCAGCCAGGAACAGGGTTGGATTGGTGGCGAGCAGTACTTC. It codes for CASSQEQGWIGGEQYF.

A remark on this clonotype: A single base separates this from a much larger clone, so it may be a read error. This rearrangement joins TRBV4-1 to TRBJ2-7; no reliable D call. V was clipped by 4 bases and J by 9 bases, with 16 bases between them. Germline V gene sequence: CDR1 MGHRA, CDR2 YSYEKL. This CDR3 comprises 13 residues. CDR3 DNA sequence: TGCGCCAGCAGCCTCGAAGGTCACGATGCGCAGTACTTC. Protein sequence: CASSLEGHDAQYF.

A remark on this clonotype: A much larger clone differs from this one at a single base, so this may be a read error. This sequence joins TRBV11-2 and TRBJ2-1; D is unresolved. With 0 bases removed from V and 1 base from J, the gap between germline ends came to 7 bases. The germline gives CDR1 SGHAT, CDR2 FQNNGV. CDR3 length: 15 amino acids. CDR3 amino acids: CASSLEHSSYNEQFF. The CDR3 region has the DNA TGTGCCAGCAGCTTAGAACACTCTTCCTACAATGAGCAGTTCTTC.

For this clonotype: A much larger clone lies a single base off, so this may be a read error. CDR3 in DNA: TGCGCCAGCAGCACCCGGGCTAGCGGGAGTCATGAGACCCAGTACTTC. Its translation: CASSTRASGSHETQYF. The gene calls are TRBV4-1 and TRBJ2-5, with TRBD2 identical over 10 bases. Germline CDR1 MGHRA, CDR2 YSYEKL. The CDR3 contains 16 residues. The V segment lost 5 bases and the J segment 5 bases; nucleotides outside the gene matches: 11.

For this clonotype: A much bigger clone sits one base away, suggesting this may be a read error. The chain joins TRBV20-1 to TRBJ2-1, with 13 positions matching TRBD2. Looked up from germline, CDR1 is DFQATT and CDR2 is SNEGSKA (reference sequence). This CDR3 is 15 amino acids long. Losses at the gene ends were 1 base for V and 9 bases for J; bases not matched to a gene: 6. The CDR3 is CSARGLAGGISEQFF. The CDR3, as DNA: TGCAGTGCTAGAGGACTAGCGGGAGGTATAAGTGAGCAGTTCTTC.

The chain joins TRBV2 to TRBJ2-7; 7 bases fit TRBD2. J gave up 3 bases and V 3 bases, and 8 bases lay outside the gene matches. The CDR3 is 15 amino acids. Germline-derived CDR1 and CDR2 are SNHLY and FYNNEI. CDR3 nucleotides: TGTGCCAGCAGTGAGGCGACTAGCCGCTACTACGAGCAGTACTTC. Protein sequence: CASSEATSRYYEQYF.

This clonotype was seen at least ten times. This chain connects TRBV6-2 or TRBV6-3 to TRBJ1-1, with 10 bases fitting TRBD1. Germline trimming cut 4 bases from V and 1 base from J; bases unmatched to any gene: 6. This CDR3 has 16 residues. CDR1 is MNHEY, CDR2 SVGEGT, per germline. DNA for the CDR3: TGTGCCAGCAGTTCCGACCGGGACAGGGGGAACACTGAAGCTTTCTTT. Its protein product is CASSSDRDRGNTEAFF.

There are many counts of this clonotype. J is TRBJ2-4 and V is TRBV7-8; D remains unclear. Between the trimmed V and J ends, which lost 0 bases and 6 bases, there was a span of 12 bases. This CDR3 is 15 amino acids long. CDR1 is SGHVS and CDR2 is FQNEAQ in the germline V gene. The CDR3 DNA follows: TGTGCCAGCAGCTTAGCCGACTCCCAGCTAAACATTCAGTACTTC. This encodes CASSLADSQLNIQYF.

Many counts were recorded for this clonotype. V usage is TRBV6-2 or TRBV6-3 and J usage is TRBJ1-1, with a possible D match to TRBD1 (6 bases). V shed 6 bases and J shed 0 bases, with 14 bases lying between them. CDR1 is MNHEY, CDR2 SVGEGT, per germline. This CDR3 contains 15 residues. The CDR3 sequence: CASSLDRVMNTEAFF. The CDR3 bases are TGTGCCAGCAGCTTGGACAGAGTCATGAACACTGAAGCTTTCTTT.

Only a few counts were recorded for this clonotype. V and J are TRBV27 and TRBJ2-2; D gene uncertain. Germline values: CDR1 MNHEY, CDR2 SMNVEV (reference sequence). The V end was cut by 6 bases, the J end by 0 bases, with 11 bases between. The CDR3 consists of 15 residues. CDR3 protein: CASSPDIANTGELFF. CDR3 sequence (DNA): TGTGCCAGCAGCCCAGACATAGCGAACACCGGGGAGCTGTTTTTT.

The CDR3 DNA sequence: TGCGCCAGCAGCCAGGGACAGGGTTCTTCGGAGACCCAGTACTTC. It codes for CASSQGQGSSETQYF. This sequence joins TRBV4-3 and TRBJ2-5, with 9 bases lining up with TRBD1. The CDR3 consists of 15 residues. CDR1 is LGHNA, CDR2 YSLEER, per germline. V shed 3 bases, J shed 5 bases, and the junction held 7 bases outside the gene matches.

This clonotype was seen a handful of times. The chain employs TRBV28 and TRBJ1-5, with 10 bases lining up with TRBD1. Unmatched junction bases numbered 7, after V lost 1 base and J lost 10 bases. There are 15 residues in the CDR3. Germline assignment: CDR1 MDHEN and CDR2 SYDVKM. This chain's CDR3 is CASSLLQDRGQPQHF. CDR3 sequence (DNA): TGTGCCAGCAGTTTATTGCAAGACAGGGGGCAACCCCAGCATTTT. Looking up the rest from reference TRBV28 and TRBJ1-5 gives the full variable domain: DVKVTQSSRYLVKRTGEKVFLECVQDMDHENMFWYRQDPGLGLRLIYFSYDVKMKEKGDIPEGYSVSREKKERFSLILESASTNQTSMYLCASSLLQDRGQPQHFGDGTRLSIL.

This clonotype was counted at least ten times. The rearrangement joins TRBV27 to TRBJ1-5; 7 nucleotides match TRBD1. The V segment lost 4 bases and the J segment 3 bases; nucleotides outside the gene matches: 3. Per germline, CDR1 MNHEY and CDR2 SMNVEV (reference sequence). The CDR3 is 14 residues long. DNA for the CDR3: TGTGCCAGCAGTTCCCAGGGGGTCAATCAGCCCCAGCATTTT. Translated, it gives CASSSQGVNQPQHF.

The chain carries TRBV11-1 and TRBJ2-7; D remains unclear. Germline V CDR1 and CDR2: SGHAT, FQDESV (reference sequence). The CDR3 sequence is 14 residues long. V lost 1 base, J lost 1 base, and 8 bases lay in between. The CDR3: CASSLGMVSYEQYF. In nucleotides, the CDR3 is TGTGCCAGCAGCTTAGGAATGGTGTCCTACGAGCAGTACTTC.